This TCR beta chain derives from a study of T cell responses to AZD1222 COVID-19 vaccine. As to this clone: As yet, its antigen is unknown.

Sequenced by immunoSEQ multiplex PCR; TCRdb stores in-frame clones only, minus some. The sample includes approximately 150,000 clones, roughly 87% seen only once; the top ten take 0.85% to 1.2%. Regarding the study as a whole: Among spike-specific TCRs, nearly half reportedly target unmutated variant regions. CD4 TCRs linked to vaccination spanned spike, dominating at 160-218 and 743-854. The study found Spike-specific TCR breadth and depth rose after two AZD1222 doses.

This sequence originates from an adult who received the AZD1222 COVID-19 vaccine. The sample consisted of peripheral blood, taken 28 days after the second AZD1222 dose.

The CDR3 nucleotides read TGTGCCAGTAGTATCGGGAACACTGAAGCTTTCTTT. Translating it yields CASSIGNTEAFF. The chain links TRBV19 to TRBJ1-1, with no clear D. Trimming stripped 3 bases from V and 1 base from J, with 3 bases between. Germline CDR1 reads LNHDA; CDR2 reads SQIVND (reference sequence). The CDR3 runs 12 residues.